This entry lists 13 T cell receptor beta chains sequenced from one sample in a study of blood T cells in healthy people across ages. A second about 6 to 12 cycle PCR used barcoded and J-beta primers. TCRdb independently ran MiXCR on the 5' RACE reads; one entry per CDR3 protein. The table includes 780,000 or so distinct CDR3 sequences, roughly three fifths detected once. The material sequenced was blood. The receptor set was obtained from a man between 40 and 49 years old in good health.

The V call is TRBV7-2, the J call TRBJ2-3; 13 bases line up with TRBD2. The CDR3 has 17 residues. The J segment lost 2 bases and the V segment lost 5 bases, leaving 7 bases of the junction unmatched. In germline, CDR1 is SGHTA, CDR2 FQGNSA. The CDR3 here is CASSLSTSGGATDTQYF. CDR3 nucleotides: TGTGCCAGCAGCCTCTCCACTAGCGGGGGGGCCACAGATACGCAGTATTTT. Drawing the rest from reference TRBV7-2 and TRBJ2-3, the complete variable domain is GAGVSQSPSNKVTEKGKDVELRCDPISGHTALYWYRQSLGQGLEFLIYFQGNSAPDKSGLPSDRFSAERTGGSVSTLTIQRTQQEDSAVYLCASSLSTSGGATDTQYFGPGTRLTVL.

This clonotype was counted at least ten times. The V gene is TRBV13, the J gene TRBJ2-3; no firm D call. Per the germline V gene, CDR1 is PRHDT and CDR2 is FYEKMQ (reference sequence). The CDR3 is 15 amino acids. V lost 3 bases, J lost 1 base, and 11 bases lay in between. The CDR3 DNA reads as TGTGCCAGCAGCTTGAGGTTGTATCGCACAGATACGCAGTATTTT. Translation: CASSLRLYRTDTQYF.

CDR3 in DNA: TGCAGCGTTGAAGAGATCGTAGCAGCGGGAGTTTCAGATACGCAGTATTTT. Translating it yields CSVEEIVAAGVSDTQYF. The chain recombines TRBV29-1 with TRBJ2-3, with 8 nucleotides matching TRBD2. CDR1 SQVTM and CDR2 ANQGSEA come from the germline V gene. Unmatched junction bases numbered 12, after V lost 0 bases and J lost 4 bases. The CDR3 has 17 amino acids.

There are a few counts of this clonotype. This chain connects TRBV6-5 to TRBJ2-3; D is unresolved. Germline V gene sequence: CDR1 MNHEY, CDR2 SVGAGI. Trimming removed 5 bases at V and 1 base at J, with 13 bases between. The CDR3 length is 15 residues. The CDR3 nucleotides are TGTGCCAGCAGTCAGTTTGGAGTCGGCACAGATACGCAGTATTTT. This codes for CASSQFGVGTDTQYF.

The chain is built from TRBV2 and TRBJ1-5; D uncertain. The ends were cut back, 3 bases at V and 7 bases at J, with 10 bases in the middle. Germline V gene data show CDR1 as SNHLY and CDR2 as FYNNEI. The CDR3 is 13 residues long. The CDR3 reads CASSDRFLQPQHF. The CDR3 nucleotides are TGTGCCAGCAGTGATCGGTTCCTCCAGCCCCAGCATTTT.

A remark on this clonotype: A junction boundary mismatches the germline segment, possibly from a read error. The rearrangement joins TRBV7-2 to TRBJ2-7; D is ambiguous. This CDR3 comprises 12 residues. Per the germline V gene, CDR1 is SGHTA and CDR2 is FQGNSA. The CDR3 loop is CASSDDTYVQYF. DNA for the CDR3: TGTGCCAGCAGCGATGACACCTACGTGCAGTACTTC.

The chain has TRBV28 and TRBJ2-1, with TRBD1 identical over 9 bases. CDR3 length: 14 residues. The junction had 4 bases not matched to a gene; V was cut back by 3 bases and J by 7 bases. Germline-derived CDR1 and CDR2 are MDHEN and SYDVKM. The CDR3 sequence: CASSLWTGENEQFF. The CDR3 DNA reads TGTGCCAGCAGTTTGTGGACAGGGGAAAATGAGCAGTTCTTC.

The chain links TRBV14 to TRBJ1-1, with D perhaps TRBD1 (5 bases). V was cut by 1 base and J by 10 bases, with 13 bases left in between. The CDR3 loop spans 13 amino acids. Germline lookup yields CDR1 SGHDN and CDR2 FVKESK. In nucleotides, the CDR3 is TGTGCCAGCAGCCAAGCGGGACCCGGGGGAGCTTTCTTT. This codes for CASSQAGPGGAFF. The full variable domain, in which reference TRBV14 and TRBJ1-1 provide the parts outside the CDR3, is EAGVTQFPSHSVIEKGQTVTLRCDPISGHDNLYWYRRVMGKEIKFLLHFVKESKQDESGMPNNRFLAERTGGTYSTLKVQPAELEDSGVYFCASSQAGPGGAFFGQGTRLTVV.

In the case of this clonotype: A single base separates this from a much larger clone, so it may be a read error. The chain carries TRBV12-3 or TRBV12-4 and TRBJ2-7; unclear D gene. V was cut by 8 bases and J by 0 bases, with 14 bases left in between. The CDR3 runs 14 residues. Written as DNA, the CDR3 is TGTGCCAGCGAACCTGGACCGAGCTCCTACGAGCAGTACTTC. Encoded protein: CASEPGPSSYEQYF.

The chain has TRBV21-1 and TRBJ2-4; the D call in the table, TRBD1, was not verified against the DNA. The J call may not be correct, given that the DNA end is closer to TRBJ2-7. TRBV21-1 is given as a pseudogene. The CDR3 is made up of 16 amino acids. The CDR3 sequence: CASSKGGDRMCHEQYF. In DNA form, the CDR3 reads TGTGCCAGCAGCAAAGGAGGGGACAGGATGTGCCACGAGCAGTACTTC.

The chain combines TRBV5-1 with TRBJ2-7; D call uncertain. The CDR3 loop spans 16 amino acids. The germline V gene has CDR1 SGHRS and CDR2 YFSETQ. The ends were cut back, 1 base at V and 2 bases at J, with 16 bases in the middle. CDR3 DNA sequence: TGCGCCAGCAGCTTGATAGGGTTAGGTGATACCTACGAGCAGTACTTC. Encoded protein: CASSLIGLGDTYEQYF.

CDR3 loop: CSAIAGGPETQYF. In nucleotides, the CDR3 is TGCAGTGCTATAGCGGGGGGGCCTGAGACCCAGTACTTC. This chain joins TRBV20-1 and TRBJ2-5; TRBD2 matches 11 bases. The CDR3 is 13 residues long. CDR1 and CDR2 (germline): DFQATT, SNEGSKA (reference sequence). Trimming cost V 4 bases and J 5 bases; bases outside gene matches: 3.

The chain combines TRBV7-9 with TRBJ2-7; 12 bases line up with TRBD2. Germline loops: CDR1 SEHNR, CDR2 FQNEAQ (reference sequence). The trim removed 5 bases at V and 7 bases at J, leaving 9 bases unmatched. The CDR3 length is 15 residues. The CDR3 loop is CASSILAGGVGEQYF. The DNA of the CDR3 is TGTGCCAGCAGCATACTAGCGGGAGGTGTGGGTGAGCAGTACTTC.